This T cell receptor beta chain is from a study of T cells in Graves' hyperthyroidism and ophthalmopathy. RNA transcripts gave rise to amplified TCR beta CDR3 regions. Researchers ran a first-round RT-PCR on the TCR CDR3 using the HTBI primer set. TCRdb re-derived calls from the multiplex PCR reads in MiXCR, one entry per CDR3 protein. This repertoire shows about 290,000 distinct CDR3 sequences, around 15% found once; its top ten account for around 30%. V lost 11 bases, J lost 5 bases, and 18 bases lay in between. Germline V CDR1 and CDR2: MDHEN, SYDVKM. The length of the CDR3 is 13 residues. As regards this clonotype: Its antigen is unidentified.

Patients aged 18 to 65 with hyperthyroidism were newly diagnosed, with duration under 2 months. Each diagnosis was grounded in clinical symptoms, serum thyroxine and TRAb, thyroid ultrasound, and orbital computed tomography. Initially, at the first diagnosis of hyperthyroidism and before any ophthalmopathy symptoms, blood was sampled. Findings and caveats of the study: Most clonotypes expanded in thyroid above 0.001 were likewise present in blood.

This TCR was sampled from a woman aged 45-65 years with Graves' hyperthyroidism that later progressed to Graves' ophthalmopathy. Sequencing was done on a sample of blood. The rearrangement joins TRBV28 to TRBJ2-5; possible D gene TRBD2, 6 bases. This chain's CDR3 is CASREFPRETQYF. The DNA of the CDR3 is TGTGCCTCACGGGAGTTCCCTCGGGAGACCCAGTACTTC.